The text below deals with one TCR beta chain. Its antigen is currently unknown. The sample comes from a study of CD8+ T cells in alopecia areata. Turning to the study itself: Tofacitinib treatment spanned 6 to 18 months, with 6 months off drug afterward. Study-level points and caveats: Clarity of TCR sharing across patients fell short of that in mice, possibly HLA-related.

cDNA reverse transcribed from extracted RNA served as the sequencing template. Profiled with immunoSEQ multiplex PCR; TCRdb holds only in-frame clones, not every one. The data show approximately 150,000 clones, 55% to 75% seen once. Germline-derived CDR1 and CDR2 are LNHNV and YYDKDF (reference sequence). The CDR3 extends over 16 amino acids. Unmatched junction bases numbered 5, after V lost 3 bases and J lost 0 bases. Treatment noted: oral pan-JAK inhibitor, 5-10 mg twice daily. Collection of lesional scalp punch biopsies and peripheral blood was performed in alopecia areata patients. The authors sorted CD4+ and CD8+ T cells from PBMCs.

Sequenced material: CD4+ T cells sorted from blood, taken at week 24, from a patient treated with tofacitinib. The sequence was collected from a human donor with alopecia areata. V is TRBV15 and J is TRBJ2-3; TRBD2 agrees at 8 bases. The CDR3 is CATSSGGGLSTDTQYF. CDR3 DNA: TGTGCCACCAGCAGCGGGGGGGGATTAAGCACAGATACGCAGTATTTT.